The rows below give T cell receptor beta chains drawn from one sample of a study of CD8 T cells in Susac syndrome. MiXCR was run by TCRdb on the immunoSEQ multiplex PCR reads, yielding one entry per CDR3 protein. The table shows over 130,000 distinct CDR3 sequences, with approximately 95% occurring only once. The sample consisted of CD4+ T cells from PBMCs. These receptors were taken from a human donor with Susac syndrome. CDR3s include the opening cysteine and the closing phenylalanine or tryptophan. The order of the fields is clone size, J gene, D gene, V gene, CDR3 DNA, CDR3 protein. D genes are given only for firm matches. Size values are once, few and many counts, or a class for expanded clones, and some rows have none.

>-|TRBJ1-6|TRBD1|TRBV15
TGTGCCACCAGCGCACCGGGACAGGGCCTCGATTATAATTCACCCCTCCACTTT
CATSAPGQGLDYNSPLHF
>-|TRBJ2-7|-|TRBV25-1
TGTGCCAGCAGTGAAAGGGTCGAGCAGTACTTC
CASSERVEQYF
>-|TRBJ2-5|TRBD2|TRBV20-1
TGCAGTGCTAGAGAGTACGCGACTAGCGGGAAAGAGACCCAGTACTTC
CSAREYATSGKETQYF
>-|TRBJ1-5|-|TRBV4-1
TGCGCCAGCAGCCAAATAGGTCTACAGCCCCAGCATTTT
CASSQIGLQPQHF
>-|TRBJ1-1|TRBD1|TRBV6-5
TGTGCCAGCAGGCCGACAGGGCGCACTGAAGCTTTCTTT
CASRPTGRTEAFF
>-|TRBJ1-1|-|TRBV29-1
TGCAGCGTTGAACATACGACTGGTGAAGCTTTCTTT
CSVEHTTGEAFF
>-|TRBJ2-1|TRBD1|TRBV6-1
TGTGCCAGCAGCCGCAGGGGGTTAAGCTCCTACAATGAGCAGTTCTTC
CASSRRGLSSYNEQFF
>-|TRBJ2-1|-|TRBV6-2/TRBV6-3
TGTGCCAGCAGCCCTCCCGGAACAGGGAGCAATGAGCAGTTCTTC
CASSPPGTGSNEQFF
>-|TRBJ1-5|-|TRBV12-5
TGTGCTAGTGGGAATCAGCCCCAGCATTTT
CASGNQPQHF
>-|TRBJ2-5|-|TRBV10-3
TGTGCCATCAACCGAGGGGGGACTGAGACCCAGTACTTC
CAINRGGTETQYF
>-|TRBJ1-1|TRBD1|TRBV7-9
TGTGCCAGCAGTATAGGGACAGACAACACTGAAGCTTTCTTT
CASSIGTDNTEAFF
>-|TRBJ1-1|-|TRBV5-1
TGCGCCAGCAGTCCCAATGACGTGAACACTGAAGCTTTCTTT
CASSPNDVNTEAFF
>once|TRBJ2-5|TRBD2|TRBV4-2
TGTGCCAGCAGCTACCGACTAGCTTCCCCCCAAGAGACCCAGTACTTC
CASSYRLASPQETQYF
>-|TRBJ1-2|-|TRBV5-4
TGTGCCAGCTCTACCGAATATGGCTACACCTTC
CASSTEYGYTF
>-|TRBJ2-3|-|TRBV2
TGTGCCAGCAGACAAGGGGGACTGGATACGCAGTATTTT
CASRQGGLDTQYF
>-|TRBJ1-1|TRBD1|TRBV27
TGTGCCAGCAGTGCGAGACAGGGTCGCGGTGAAGCTTTCTTT
CASSARQGRGEAFF
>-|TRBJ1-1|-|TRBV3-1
TGTGCCAGCAGCCAAGATGGCAGGAACACTGAAGCTTTCTTT
CASSQDGRNTEAFF
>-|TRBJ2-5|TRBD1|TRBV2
TGTGCCAGCAGGATCCGGACAGGGGGCACGGAGACCCAGTACTTC
CASRIRTGGTETQYF
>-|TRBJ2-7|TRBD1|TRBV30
TGTGCCTGGAGCGCGACAGGGGGCGCGATCTACGAGCAGTACTTC
CAWSATGGAIYEQYF
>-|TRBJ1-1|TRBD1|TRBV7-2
TGTGCCAGCAGGCGGACAGGGAACGCGTTGAACACTGAAGCTTTCTTT
CASRRTGNALNTEAFF
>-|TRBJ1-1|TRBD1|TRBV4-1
TGCGCCAGCAGCCTAGGTGGGGACAGGGGTGAAGCTTTCTTT
CASSLGGDRGEAFF
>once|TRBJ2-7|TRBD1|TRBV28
TGTGCCAGCAGGGACCCGGGACAGGGGAGCTACGAGCAGTACTTC
CASRDPGQGSYEQYF
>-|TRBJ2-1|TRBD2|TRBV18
TGTGCCAGCTCACCTATGAGTAGCGGGAATGAGCAGTTCTTC
CASSPMSSGNEQFF
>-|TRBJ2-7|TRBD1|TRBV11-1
TGTGCCAGCAGCTCCACCTCCCACCGGGACAGTGCCCGTGGGGGTTACTACGAGCAGTACTTC
CASSSTSHRDSARGGYYEQYF
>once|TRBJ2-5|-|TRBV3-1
TGTGCCAGCAGCCAACCCCTCGGACAGCGGGAGACCCAGTACTTC
CASSQPLGQRETQYF
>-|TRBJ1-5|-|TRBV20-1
TGCAGTGCCCGGGCCCTAGCGCCAGGTCAGCCCCAGCATTTT
CSARALAPGQPQHF
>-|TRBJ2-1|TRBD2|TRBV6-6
TGTGCCAGCAGTTGGACTAGCTCCTACAATGAGCAGTTCTTC
CASSWTSSYNEQFF